This TCR beta chain was observed in a study of cytomegalovirus exposure and HLA in healthy donors. Though nominally healthy at sampling, donors likely had unrecorded immune exposures. 13 Jbeta primers and 60 Vbeta primers were used for the PCR. Using immunoSEQ multiplex PCR, the repertoire was profiled, and TCRdb retains in-frame clones only, with some absent. The repertoire has 150,000 to 200,000 clones, around three quarters of them found once; the top ten carry around 5.4%. Germline V lookup: CDR1 KGHSH, CDR2 LQKENI. V lost 5 bases and J lost 3, with 16 bases in between. This CDR3 is built from 15 residues.

The specimen was PBMCs. This clonotype was obtained from a man aged 40-49 years in good health and CMV-seronegative. This chain uses TRBV18 with TRBJ1-1, with a tentative D call TRBD1 (5 bases). CDR3 coding DNA: TGTGCCAGCTCAGGCATAGGAGGGGAATACACTGAAGCTTTCTTT. Its protein is CASSGIGGEYTEAFF.